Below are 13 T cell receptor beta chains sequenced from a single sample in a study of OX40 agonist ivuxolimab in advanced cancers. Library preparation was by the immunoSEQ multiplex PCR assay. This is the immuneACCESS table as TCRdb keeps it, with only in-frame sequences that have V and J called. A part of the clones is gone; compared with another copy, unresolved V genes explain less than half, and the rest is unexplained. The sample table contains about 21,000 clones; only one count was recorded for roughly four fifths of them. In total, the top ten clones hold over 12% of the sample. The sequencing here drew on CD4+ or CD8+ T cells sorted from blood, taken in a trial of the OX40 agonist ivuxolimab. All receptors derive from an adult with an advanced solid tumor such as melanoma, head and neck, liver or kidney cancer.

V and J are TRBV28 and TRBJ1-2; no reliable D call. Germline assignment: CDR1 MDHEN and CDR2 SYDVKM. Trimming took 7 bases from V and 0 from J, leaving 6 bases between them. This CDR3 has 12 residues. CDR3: CASMWANYGYTF. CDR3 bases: TGTGCCAGCATGTGGGCTAACTATGGCTACACCTTC.

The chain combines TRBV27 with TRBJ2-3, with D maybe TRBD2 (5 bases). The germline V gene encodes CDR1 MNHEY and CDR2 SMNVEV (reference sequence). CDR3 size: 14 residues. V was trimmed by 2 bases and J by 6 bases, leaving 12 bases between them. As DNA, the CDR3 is TGTGCCAGCAGTTTAATGAGGAGGACGGATACGCAGTATTTT. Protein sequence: CASSLMRRTDTQYF.

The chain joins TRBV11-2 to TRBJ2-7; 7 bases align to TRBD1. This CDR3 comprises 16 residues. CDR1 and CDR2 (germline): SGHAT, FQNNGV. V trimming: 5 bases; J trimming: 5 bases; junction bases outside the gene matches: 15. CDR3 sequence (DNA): TGTGCCAGCAGCAAAGGGGGCTCTACAGGGCACCACGAGCAGTACTTC. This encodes CASSKGGSTGHHEQYF. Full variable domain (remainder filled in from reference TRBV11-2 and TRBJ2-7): EAGVAQSPRYKIIEKRQSVAFWCNPISGHATLYWYQQILGQGPKLLIQFQNNGVVDDSQLPKDRFSAERLKGVDSTLKIQPAKLEDSAVYLCASSKGGSTGHHEQYFGPGTRLTVT.

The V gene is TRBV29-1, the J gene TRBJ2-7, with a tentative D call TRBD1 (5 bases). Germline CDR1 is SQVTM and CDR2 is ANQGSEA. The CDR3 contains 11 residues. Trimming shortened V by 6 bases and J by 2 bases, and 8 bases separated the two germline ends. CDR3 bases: TGCAGCGTATCAGGGCCCTACGAGCAGTACTTC. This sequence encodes CSVSGPYEQYF.

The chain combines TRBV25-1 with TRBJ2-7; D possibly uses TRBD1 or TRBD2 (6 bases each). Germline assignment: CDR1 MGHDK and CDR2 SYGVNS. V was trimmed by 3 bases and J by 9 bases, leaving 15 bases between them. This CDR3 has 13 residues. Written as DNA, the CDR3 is TGTGCCAGCAGTGATGAGGGGGGAATGGTGCAGTACTTC. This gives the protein CASSDEGGMVQYF.

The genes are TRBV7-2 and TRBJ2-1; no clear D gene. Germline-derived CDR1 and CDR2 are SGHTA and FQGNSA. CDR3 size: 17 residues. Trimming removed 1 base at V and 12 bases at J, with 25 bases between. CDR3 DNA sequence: TGTGCCAGCAGCTTAGTACCCGATCCAGGTAGCTCGTGGGGGCAGTTCTTC. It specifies CASSLVPDPGSSWGQFF.

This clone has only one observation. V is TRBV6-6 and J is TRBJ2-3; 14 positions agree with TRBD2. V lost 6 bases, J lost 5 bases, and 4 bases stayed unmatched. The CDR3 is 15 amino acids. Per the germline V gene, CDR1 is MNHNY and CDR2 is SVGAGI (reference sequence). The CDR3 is CASRRLAGGRDTQYF. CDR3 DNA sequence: TGTGCCAGCAGAAGACTAGCGGGAGGGAGAGATACGCAGTATTTT.

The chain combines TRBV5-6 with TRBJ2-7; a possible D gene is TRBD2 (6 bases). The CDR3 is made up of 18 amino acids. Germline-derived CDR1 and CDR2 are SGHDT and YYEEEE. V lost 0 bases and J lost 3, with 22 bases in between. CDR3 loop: CASSLVGGTPGRGYEQYF. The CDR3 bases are TGTGCCAGCAGCTTGGTGGGCGGGACCCCCGGAAGGGGCTACGAGCAGTACTTC.

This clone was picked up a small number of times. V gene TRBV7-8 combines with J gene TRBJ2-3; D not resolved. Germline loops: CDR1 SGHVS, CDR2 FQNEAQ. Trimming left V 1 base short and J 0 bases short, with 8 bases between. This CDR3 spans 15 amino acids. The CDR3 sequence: CASSLGGRSTDTQYF. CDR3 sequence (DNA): TGTGCCAGCAGCTTAGGCGGCCGTAGCACAGATACGCAGTATTTT.

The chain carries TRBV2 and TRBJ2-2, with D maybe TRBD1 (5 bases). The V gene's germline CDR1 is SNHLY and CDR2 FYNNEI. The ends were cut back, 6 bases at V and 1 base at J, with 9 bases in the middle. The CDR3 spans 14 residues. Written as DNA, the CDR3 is TGTGCCAGCAGCTTCGACAGGAACACCGGGGAGCTGTTTTTT. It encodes CASSFDRNTGELFF.

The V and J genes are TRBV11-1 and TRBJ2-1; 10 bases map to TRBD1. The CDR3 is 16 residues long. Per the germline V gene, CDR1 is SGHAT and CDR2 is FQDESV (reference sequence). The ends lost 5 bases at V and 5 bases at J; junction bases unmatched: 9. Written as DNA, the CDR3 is TGTGCCAGCAGCGGGAGGACCGGGACAGGGGACAATGAGCAGTTCTTC. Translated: CASSGRTGTGDNEQFF. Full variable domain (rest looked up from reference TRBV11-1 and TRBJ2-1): EAEVAQSPRYKITEKSQAVAFWCDPISGHATLYWYRQILGQGPELLVQFQDESVVDDSQLPKDRFSAERLKGVDSTLKIQPAELGDSAMYLCASSGRTGTGDNEQFFGPGTRLTVL.

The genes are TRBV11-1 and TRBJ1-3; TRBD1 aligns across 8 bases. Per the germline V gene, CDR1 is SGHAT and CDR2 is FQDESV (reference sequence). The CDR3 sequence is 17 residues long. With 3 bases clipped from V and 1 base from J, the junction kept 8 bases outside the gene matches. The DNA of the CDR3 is TGTGCCAGCAGCTTTACGACAGGGGATTATTCTGGAAACACCATATATTTT. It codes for CASSFTTGDYSGNTIYF.

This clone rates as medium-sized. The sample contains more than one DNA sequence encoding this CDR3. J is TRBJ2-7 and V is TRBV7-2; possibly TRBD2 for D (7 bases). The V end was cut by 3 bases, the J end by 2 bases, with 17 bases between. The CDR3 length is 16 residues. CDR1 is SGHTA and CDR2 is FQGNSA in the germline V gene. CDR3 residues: CASSLGRGGGTYEQYF. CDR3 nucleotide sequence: TGTGCCAGCAGCTTGGGTCGGGGCGGGGGCACCTACGAGCAGTACTTC.